This TCR beta chain was observed in a study of vaccination and CD4 T cells after COVID-19. Sequencing of cultured CD4+ T cell DNA used the Oncomine TCR Beta short-read assay. From the PCR reads, TCRdb called clonotypes with MiXCR, one entry per CDR3 protein. The data hold roughly 3,500 distinct CDR3 sequences, with around 15% observed a single time. The CDR3 sequence is 15 residues long. The V and J ends lost 4 bases and 1 base, in that order; junction bases with no gene match: 6. In germline, CDR1 is SGHNT, CDR2 YYREEE (reference sequence). Treatment defined: approximately nine-day PBMC culture with coronavirus spike peptide pools or control peptides (ViraFEST assay). This clonotype has a handful of counts. The antigen remains unidentified.

This clonotype was obtained from a human donor who had recovered from COVID-19. Specimen: CD4+ T cells from blood, cultured in vitro. The chain has TRBV5-4 and TRBJ2-3; 7 bases agree with TRBD1. For the CDR3, the DNA is TGTGCCAGCAGCCTGGGACAGCTAGGCACAGATACGCAGTATTTT. The encoded protein is CASSLGQLGTDTQYF.